The 30 T cell receptor beta chains given below trace back to one sample, sequenced in a study of cytotoxic CD8 clonotypes in ibrutinib-treated CLL. TCRdb's table, derived via immunoSEQ multiplex PCR, lists solely in-frame clones and lacks some. The sample holds about 120,000 clones, approximately 56% seen once. The sequenced sample was PBMCs, obtained after 24 months of ibrutinib treatment. These receptors originate from a human donor with chronic lymphocytic leukemia.

This clone was seen ten or more times. The V call is TRBV6-6, the J call TRBJ1-1, with D unclear. Trimming removed 7 bases at V and 6 bases at J, with 12 bases between. CDR3 length: 12 residues. Germline CDR1 MNHNY, CDR2 SVGAGI (reference sequence). The CDR3 nucleotides read TGTGCCAGCAATCCCGGCGGAGCTGAAGCTTTCTTT. This translates into CASNPGGAEAFF.

CDR3 nucleotides: TGTGCCAGCAGTGGTCACCTCCCCTCACCCCTCCACTTT. Amino acid sequence: CASSGHLPSPLHF. The J gene is TRBJ1-6, the V gene TRBV28; no definite D call. Germline lookup yields CDR1 MDHEN and CDR2 SYDVKM. This CDR3 contains 13 residues. V was pared by 5 bases and J by 10 bases, with 12 bases between.

This chain joins TRBV25-1 and TRBJ2-7, with 9 bases identical to TRBD2. J lost 9 bases, V lost 7 bases, and 13 bases had no gene match. This CDR3 region has 14 residues. The V gene's germline CDR1 is MGHDK and CDR2 SYGVNS. The CDR3 loop is CASTLGTSNPVQYF. The CDR3 region has the DNA TGTGCCAGCACCCTAGGGACTAGCAATCCGGTGCAGTACTTC.

This clone was seen just once. The chain uses TRBV29-1 and TRBJ2-3; 8 bases map to TRBD1. V was pared by 5 bases and J by 2 bases, with 6 bases of the junction left unmatched. Germline V gene lookup returns CDR1 SQVTM and CDR2 ANQGSEA. CDR3 size: 14 residues. This CDR3 reads CSVNGQGLTDTQYF. DNA of the CDR3: TGCAGCGTTAACGGACAGGGCCTCACAGATACGCAGTATTTT.

The J gene is TRBJ1-1, the V gene TRBV4-1, with unresolved D. V lost 0 bases and J 5 bases, leaving 7 bases between the germline ends. Germline V lookup: CDR1 MGHRA, CDR2 YSYEKL. The CDR3 runs 13 residues. In DNA, the CDR3 is TGCGCCAGCAGCCAAGAAGTAGTTACTGAAGCTTTCTTT. Encoded protein: CASSQEVVTEAFF.

The J gene is TRBJ2-2, the V gene TRBV9; 11 nucleotides line up with TRBD2. The CDR3 runs 18 residues. Germline CDR1 is SGDLS and CDR2 is YYNGEE. V shed 0 bases, J shed 7 bases, and the junction held 11 bases outside the gene matches. CDR3 DNA: TGTGCCAGCAGCGTAGTAGATCTAGCGGGGGGCCACGGCGGGGAGCTGTTTTTT. Translation: CASSVVDLAGGHGGELFF.

This clone was seen just once. The chain couples TRBV4-2 to TRBJ2-1; 9 bases are shared with TRBD2. The CDR3 totals 17 residues. Looked up from germline, CDR1 is LGHNA and CDR2 is YNFKEQ. Losses at the gene ends were 0 bases for V and 7 bases for J; bases not matched to a gene: 10. The CDR3 coding sequence is TGTGCCAGCAGCCAAGATTTGGGCGGGGGGGCTGGAAATGAGCAGTTCTTC. It specifies CASSQDLGGGAGNEQFF.

V gene TRBV7-6 combines with J gene TRBJ1-3; D gene ambiguous. Trimming left V 5 bases short and J 2 bases short, with 7 bases between. The CDR3 length is 13 residues. Germline CDR1 is SGHVS and CDR2 is FNYEAQ. CDR3 DNA: TGTGCCAGCAGCCAAAATACTGGAAACACCATATATTTT. Translated: CASSQNTGNTIYF.

This clone appeared a few times. The chain couples TRBV2 to TRBJ1-1; D unresolved. CDR3 size: 13 residues. V shed 5 bases and J shed 2 bases, with 9 bases lying between them. The germline V gene encodes CDR1 SNHLY and CDR2 FYNNEI. The CDR3 DNA reads as TGTGCCAGCAGTCCGGATCACAACACTGAAGCTTTCTTT. Protein: CASSPDHNTEAFF. Combining the CDR3 with reference TRBV2 and TRBJ1-1 gives the whole variable domain EPEVTQTPSHQVTQMGQEVILRCVPISNHLYFYWYRQILGQKVEFLVSFYNNEISEKSEIFDDQFSVERPDGSNFTLKIRSTKLEDSAMYFCASSPDHNTEAFFGQGTRLTVV.

The chain combines TRBV6-1 with TRBJ2-7; tentatively, D is TRBD1 or TRBD2 (5 bases each). Trimming removed 0 bases from V and 3 bases from J, with 12 bases in between. The germline CDR1 and CDR2 sequences are MNHNS and SASEGT. The CDR3 covers 15 residues. CDR3 in DNA: TGTGCCAGCAGTGAAGCTACGGGACCTTTCTACGAGCAGTACTTC. Translated: CASSEATGPFYEQYF.

V gene TRBV4-1 combines with J gene TRBJ2-3; TRBD2 matches at 7 bases. The CDR3 has 15 amino acids. In germline, CDR1 is MGHRA, CDR2 YSYEKL. V trimming: 4 bases; J trimming: 2 bases; junction bases outside the gene matches: 6. The CDR3 is CASSLSGTNTDTQYF. The DNA of the CDR3 is TGCGCCAGCAGCCTGAGCGGGACCAACACAGATACGCAGTATTTT.

The genes are TRBV7-2 and TRBJ2-7, with TRBD2 matching over 11 bases. The germline V gene has CDR1 SGHTA and CDR2 FQGNSA. J lost 1 base, V lost 4 bases, and 9 bases had no gene match. The CDR3 contains 17 residues. For the CDR3, the DNA is TGTGCCAGCAGCTACACTGCCGGGACTAGCGGTTCCTACGAGCAGTACTTC. It specifies CASSYTAGTSGSYEQYF.

This clone occurred once. V usage is TRBV7-2 and J usage is TRBJ1-2, with 7 bases lining up with TRBD1. The CDR3 length is 15 residues. The trim removed 0 bases at V and 4 bases at J, leaving 5 bases unmatched. The germline gives CDR1 SGHTA, CDR2 FQGNSA. CDR3 nucleotides: TGTGCCAGCAGCTTAGCCCCAGGGACAGCCTATGGCTACACCTTC. This codes for CASSLAPGTAYGYTF.

The chain links TRBV21-1 to TRBJ2-5; no DNA check was done on the table's D call, TRBD1. TRBV21-1 constitutes a pseudogene. The CDR3 length is 15 residues. CDR3 region: CASSKSRDRKETQYF. CDR3 coding DNA: TGTGCCAGCAGCAAAAGCCGGGACAGAAAAGAGACCCAGTACTTC.

This clone was counted a few times. The V call is TRBV30, the J call TRBJ1-2, with D hard to call. Germline CDR1 and CDR2: GTSNPN and SVGIG (reference sequence). This CDR3 contains 13 residues. V shed 3 bases and J shed 0 bases, with 8 bases lying between them. CDR3 sequence reads: CAWSLDTNYGYTF. The CDR3 DNA reads TGTGCCTGGAGCCTAGACACTAACTATGGCTACACCTTC.

This clone was picked up a small number of times. This rearrangement joins TRBV30 to TRBJ2-2; D gene uncertain. The CDR3 spans 14 residues. In germline, CDR1 is GTSNPN, CDR2 SVGIG (reference sequence). The V gene lost 6 bases and the J gene lost 7 bases, with 18 bases spanning the gap. This CDR3 reads CACSDLGVRGELFF. DNA of the CDR3: TGTGCCTGTTCGGATCTTGGGGTGCGCGGGGAGCTGTTTTTT.

The chain combines TRBV7-3 with TRBJ2-2; 10 nucleotides align to TRBD1. The CDR3 loop spans 15 amino acids. J lost 6 bases, V lost 4 bases, and 5 bases had no gene match. The germline V gene encodes CDR1 SGHTA and CDR2 FQGTGA. The CDR3 DNA sequence: TGTGCCAGCAGCTCGGGACAGGGGATCCCCGGGGAGCTGTTTTTT. Translated: CASSSGQGIPGELFF.

V gene TRBV7-9 combines with J gene TRBJ2-3; D gene uncertain. V lost 2 bases, J lost 0 bases, and 12 bases lay in between. Germline V lookup: CDR1 SEHNR, CDR2 FQNEAQ (reference sequence). The CDR3 spans 16 residues. The CDR3 DNA reads TGTGCCAGCAGCTTATTCCGCGGCTCTAGCACAGATACGCAGTATTTT. Protein sequence: CASSLFRGSSTDTQYF.

The chain is built from TRBV19 and TRBJ2-2, with D perhaps matching TRBD1 (7 bases). The V and J ends lost 7 bases and 7 bases respectively, with 13 bases between them. Germline V gene lookup returns CDR1 LNHDA and CDR2 SQIVND (reference sequence). The CDR3 spans 13 residues. CDR3 sequence reads: CASTRQGGGELFF. DNA of the CDR3: TGTGCCAGTACCCGACAGGGAGGCGGGGAGCTGTTTTTT. The full variable domain, rest sourced from reference TRBV19 and TRBJ2-2, is DGGITQSPKYLFRKEGQNVTLSCEQNLNHDAMYWYRQDPGQGLRLIYYSQIVNDFQKGDIAEGYSVSREKKESFPLTVTSAQKNPTAFYLCASTRQGGGELFFGEGSRLTVL.

The rearrangement uses TRBV2 and TRBJ2-5; perhaps D is TRBD1 or TRBD2 (5 bases each). Per germline, CDR1 SNHLY and CDR2 FYNNEI. CDR3 length: 13 amino acids. The V end lost 8 bases, the J end lost 0 bases, and 10 bases lay between the germline ends. CDR3 DNA: TGTGCCAGCTTGGGGGTAAACCAAGAGACCCAGTACTTC. The encoded protein is CASLGVNQETQYF.

The chain carries TRBV28 and TRBJ2-1, with 8 nucleotides matching TRBD2. The J segment lost 1 base and the V segment lost 5 bases, leaving 7 bases of the junction unmatched. The CDR3 totals 16 residues. Germline assignment: CDR1 MDHEN and CDR2 SYDVKM. CDR3 in amino acids: CASSTSGIESYNEQFF. Written as DNA, the CDR3 is TGTGCCAGCAGTACTAGCGGAATCGAGTCCTACAATGAGCAGTTCTTC.

The chain has TRBV10-3 and TRBJ1-2, with D maybe TRBD1 (5 bases). Trimming shortened V by 2 bases and J by 6 bases, and 16 bases separated the two germline ends. Germline-derived CDR1 and CDR2 are ENHRY and SYGVKD. The CDR3 is 15 amino acids. The CDR3 DNA reads TGTGCCATCAGTGAGGGGTCCCGCAGGGAAGATGGCTACACCTTC. It translates to CAISEGSRREDGYTF.

The count of this clone is one. The genes are TRBV6-5 and TRBJ1-1; 9 bases fit TRBD1. This CDR3 is 14 amino acids long. V shed 4 bases, J shed 5 bases, and the junction held 5 bases outside the gene matches. Germline assignment: CDR1 MNHEY and CDR2 SVGAGI. As DNA, the CDR3 is TGTGCCAGCAGTTTCCTACAGGGGGCGACTGAAGCTTTCTTT. Its protein product is CASSFLQGATEAFF.

This clone was counted between two and nine times. The CDR3 loop is CASRGGTEAFF. The CDR3, as DNA: TGTGCCAGCAGGGGGGGAACTGAAGCTTTCTTT. This chain connects TRBV11-3 to TRBJ1-1; D may be TRBD1 (5 bases). CDR1 is SGHNT, CDR2 YENEEA, per germline. The CDR3 has 11 residues. Trimming cost V 6 bases and J 5 bases, with 7 bases left between them.

This clone was seen just once. This rearrangement joins TRBV5-1 to TRBJ2-5; TRBD2 aligns across 7 bases. This CDR3 is 17 amino acids long. V lost 4 bases to trimming and J lost 5 bases; unmatched junction nucleotides: 17. Germline V gene sequence: CDR1 SGHRS, CDR2 YFSETQ. The CDR3 DNA reads as TGCGCCAGCAGCGAGGCTAGCGGACGTCCAACTGGGGAGACCCAGTACTTC. Translating it yields CASSEASGRPTGETQYF.

This clone was found once. The chain joins TRBV29-1 to TRBJ2-7; D may be TRBD1 (6 bases). Germline CDR1 is SQVTM and CDR2 is ANQGSEA. The V end lost 6 bases, the J end lost 0 bases, and 9 bases lay between the germline ends. CDR3 length: 12 amino acids. The CDR3 DNA is TGCAGCGTCCGGACAGCCTCCTACGAGCAGTACTTC. Its translation is CSVRTASYEQYF.

This clone has a handful of counts. The V and J genes are TRBV7-8 and TRBJ2-1; 8 bases are shared with TRBD1. Germline V gives CDR1 SGHVS, CDR2 FQNEAQ. The CDR3 spans 16 residues. Trimming at V came to 3 bases and at J to 6 bases, leaving 10 bases not matched to a gene. CDR3 DNA sequence: TGTGCCAGCAGCTTCCCGGCCCCGGGACAGGCCAATGAGCAGTTCTTC. It is translated as CASSFPAPGQANEQFF.

The genes are TRBV4-2 and TRBJ2-5; perhaps TRBD2 as D (6 bases). CDR3 size: 13 residues. From germline, CDR1 is LGHNA and CDR2 YNFKEQ. Deletions cut 5 bases from V and 2 bases from J, with 9 bases between. The CDR3 DNA reads as TGTGCCAGCAGCGCGAGCGGGCAAGAGACCCAGTACTTC. Encoded protein: CASSASGQETQYF.

This clone was recorded a few times. The chain links TRBV29-1 to TRBJ1-2; D not resolved. Deletions cut 5 bases from V and 5 bases from J, with 9 bases between. CDR1 SQVTM and CDR2 ANQGSEA come from the germline V gene. The CDR3 has 11 residues. DNA of the CDR3: TGCAGCGTTCTAGGGTCTTATGGCTACACCTTC. Its protein is CSVLGSYGYTF.

The DNA for the CDR3 is TGTGCCAGCAGCGCCACAGACGGGGGCACAGATACGCAGTATTTT. Protein: CASSATDGGTDTQYF. V and J are TRBV9 and TRBJ2-3; tentatively, D is TRBD2 (5 bases). There are 15 residues in the CDR3. The germline V gene encodes CDR1 SGDLS and CDR2 YYNGEE. The V and J ends lost 3 bases and 1 base respectively, with 12 bases between them.